The 14 T cell receptor beta chains reported below all come from one sample, sequenced in a study of OX40 agonist ivuxolimab in advanced cancers. Profiling relied on immunoSEQ multiplex PCR, and the TCRdb table lists in-frame clones only, not all of them. The data hold tens of thousands of clones, with about 89% observed a single time. Sequenced here: CD4+ or CD8+ T cells sorted from blood, sampled in a trial of the OX40 agonist ivuxolimab. The receptors here all came from an adult with an advanced solid tumor such as melanoma, head and neck, liver or kidney cancer.

J is TRBJ2-5 and V is TRBV10-2; 10 bases are shared with TRBD2. Germline V gene data show CDR1 as WSHSY and CDR2 as SAAADI. Unmatched junction bases numbered 7, after V lost 8 bases and J lost 4 bases. This CDR3 comprises 14 residues. The CDR3 here is CASRGLAGAETQYF. DNA of the CDR3: TGCGCCAGCCGGGGGCTAGCGGGAGCAGAGACCCAGTACTTC.

This clone has a single count. This sequence joins TRBV25-1 and TRBJ2-2; 8 bases line up with TRBD1. CDR1 and CDR2 (germline): MGHDK, SYGVNS. This CDR3 has 15 amino acids. V lost 6 bases, J lost 8 bases, and 11 bases stayed unmatched. The CDR3 reads CASRVGTGRSGELFF. Here the CDR3 DNA reads TGTGCCAGCAGGGTGGGGACAGGACGTTCTGGGGAGCTGTTTTTT.

This chain connects TRBV29-1 to TRBJ1-1; D ambiguous. The CDR3 is made up of 12 amino acids. Trimming pared 5 bases from V and 3 bases from J, leaving 10 bases between. Germline V gene data show CDR1 as SQVTM and CDR2 as ANQGSEA. The CDR3 is CSVMASDTEAFF. CDR3 DNA: TGCAGCGTTATGGCATCGGACACTGAAGCTTTCTTT.

V is TRBV28 and J is TRBJ1-2; D remains ambiguous. The germline CDR1 and CDR2 sequences are MDHEN and SYDVKM. CDR3 length equals 12 residues. V lost 5 bases to trimming and J lost 4 bases, with 8 bases between them. The CDR3 DNA reads TGTGCCAGCAGTAAGACGGTCTATGGCTACACCTTC. The encoded protein is CASSKTVYGYTF.

This clone occurred once. The rearrangement joins TRBV11-2 to TRBJ1-5; 8 nucleotides align to TRBD1. The J segment lost 1 base and the V segment lost 5 bases, leaving 4 bases of the junction unmatched. This CDR3 is built from 15 residues. The germline CDR1 and CDR2 sequences are SGHAT and FQNNGV. CDR3 protein: CASSTHRGSNQPQHF. CDR3 nucleotide sequence: TGTGCCAGCAGCACTCACAGGGGGAGCAATCAGCCCCAGCATTTT.

This clone was counted between two and nine times. V gene TRBV11-2 combines with J gene TRBJ1-5; no reliable D call. This CDR3 contains 14 residues. V shed 1 base and J shed 5 bases, with 9 bases lying between them. Germline CDR1 reads SGHAT; CDR2 reads FQNNGV. CDR3 protein: CASSLVNQDQPQHF. The CDR3 DNA follows: TGTGCCAGCAGCTTAGTAAACCAAGATCAGCCCCAGCATTTT.

V gene TRBV19 combines with J gene TRBJ1-1; D unclear. Germline V gives CDR1 LNHDA, CDR2 SQIVND (reference sequence). Between the trimmed V and J ends, which lost 2 bases and 0 bases, there was a span of 16 bases. The CDR3 is 17 residues long. CDR3 DNA sequence: TGTGCCAGTAGTATAAATGCTCGTGCAGCGATGAACACTGAAGCTTTCTTT. Its protein is CASSINARAAMNTEAFF.

This chain links TRBV5-1 with TRBJ2-3; D not certain. The ends were cut back, 3 bases at V and 4 bases at J, with 9 bases in the middle. This CDR3 has 13 residues. The germline gives CDR1 SGHRS, CDR2 YFSETQ. This CDR3 reads CASSSVPSDTQYF. The CDR3 DNA sequence: TGCGCCAGCAGCTCGGTACCCTCAGATACGCAGTATTTT.

The V gene is TRBV20-1, the J gene TRBJ2-5; D is undetermined. Germline CDR1 and CDR2: DFQATT and SNEGSKA (reference sequence). The ends were cut back, 1 base at V and 1 base at J, with 1 base in the middle. This CDR3 has 11 residues. The CDR3 DNA is TGCAGTGCTAGAGGCCAAGAGACCCAGTACTTC. It is translated as CSARGQETQYF.

The chain employs TRBV5-6 and TRBJ2-7; 8 nucleotides line up with TRBD1. Trimming cost V 0 bases and J 0 bases; bases outside gene matches: 5. Germline CDR1 SGHDT, CDR2 YYEEEE. The CDR3 loop spans 16 amino acids. In DNA form, the CDR3 reads TGTGCCAGCAGCTTGGACCGGGACAGGAGCTCCTACGAGCAGTACGTC. Amino acids: CASSLDRDRSSYEQYV.

The J gene is TRBJ1-2, the V gene TRBV11-2; 8 bases map to TRBD1. The CDR3 is made up of 13 amino acids. CDR1 is SGHAT and CDR2 is FQNNGV in the germline V gene. After removal of 0 bases from V and 12 bases from J, the junction contained 6 bases not matched to a gene. The CDR3, as DNA: TGTGCCAGCAGCTTAGATCAGGGCAGGGGGCACACCTTC. Its translation: CASSLDQGRGHTF.

The CDR3 region has the DNA TGCGCCAGCAGTGAGGGGCAGGCCCGCTCCTACGAGCAGTACTTC. This gives the protein CASSEGQARSYEQYF. The V and J genes are TRBV10-1 and TRBJ2-7; no reliable D call. The germline V gene encodes CDR1 WNHNN and CDR2 SYGVQD (reference sequence). This CDR3 has 15 amino acids. V dropped 2 bases and J dropped 0 bases, with 11 bases sitting between them.

This chain connects TRBV5-1 to TRBJ1-2; D possibly corresponds to TRBD1 (5 bases). V gave up 4 bases and J gave up 8 bases, with 21 bases separating them. The CDR3 spans 15 residues. Germline values: CDR1 SGHRS, CDR2 YFSETQ. CDR3 sequence reads: CASSLGGETTRGYTF. The CDR3 DNA reads as TGCGCCAGCAGCCTGGGAGGGGAGACAACCCGCGGCTACACCTTC. Together with reference TRBV5-1 and TRBJ1-2, the CDR3 gives the full variable domain: KAGVTQTPRYLIKTRGQQVTLSCSPISGHRSVSWYQQTPGQGLQFLFEYFSETQRNKGNFPGRFSGRQFSNSRSEMNVSTLELGDSALYLCASSLGGETTRGYTFGSGTRLTVV.

V usage is TRBV6-5 and J usage is TRBJ1-2; 9 positions match TRBD1. The CDR3 contains 14 residues. Germline trimming cut 2 bases from V and 8 bases from J; bases unmatched to any gene: 6. Germline V gives CDR1 MNHEY, CDR2 SVGAGI. The CDR3 bases are TGTGCCAGCAGTTACCAAGGACAGGGGAACGGCTACACCTTC. Translated, it gives CASSYQGQGNGYTF.